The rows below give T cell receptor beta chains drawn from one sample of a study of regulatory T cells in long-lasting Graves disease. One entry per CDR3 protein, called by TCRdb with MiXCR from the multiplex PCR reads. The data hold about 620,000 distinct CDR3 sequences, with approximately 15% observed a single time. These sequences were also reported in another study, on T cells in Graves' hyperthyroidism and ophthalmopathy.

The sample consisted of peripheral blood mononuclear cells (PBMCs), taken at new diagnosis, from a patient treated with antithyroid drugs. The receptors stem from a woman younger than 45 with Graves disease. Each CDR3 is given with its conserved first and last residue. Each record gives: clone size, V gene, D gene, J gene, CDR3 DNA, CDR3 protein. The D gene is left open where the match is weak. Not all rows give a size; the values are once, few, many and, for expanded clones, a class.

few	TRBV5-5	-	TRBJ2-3	TGTGCCAGCAGCTTGAGGGCAGTTACAGATACGCAGTATTTT	CASSLRAVTDTQYF
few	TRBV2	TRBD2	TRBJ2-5	TGTGCCTCCCAGGGACTACAAGAGACCCAGTACTTC	CASQGLQETQYF
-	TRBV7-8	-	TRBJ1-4	TGTGCCAGCAGCTTAGTAGCCCTCCGGCAGGGTAATGAAAAACTGTTTTTT	CASSLVALRQGNEKLFF
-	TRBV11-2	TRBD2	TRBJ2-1	TGTGCCAGCAACCGCGGGGGGCGAAAATCCTACAATGAGCAGTTCTTC	CASNRGGRKSYNEQFF
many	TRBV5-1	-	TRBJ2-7	TGCGCCAGCAGCTTTACGGGTTCCCACGAGCAGTACTTC	CASSFTGSHEQYF
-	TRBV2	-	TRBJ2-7	TGTGCCAGCATCGGCCGCGGGATCTCCTACGAGCAGTACTTC	CASIGRGISYEQYF
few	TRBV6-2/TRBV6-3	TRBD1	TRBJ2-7	TGTGCCAGCAGTTACGCCTTACAGGGGCGCTACGAGCAGTACTTC	CASSYALQGRYEQYF
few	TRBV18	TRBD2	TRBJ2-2	TGTGCCAGCTCACCGCCTAGCGGGCAAACCGGGGAGCTGTTTTTT	CASSPPSGQTGELFF
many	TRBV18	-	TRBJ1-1	TGTGCCAGCTCCCAAGTGGAGCAAGTCGCTGAAGCTTTCTTT	CASSQVEQVAEAFF
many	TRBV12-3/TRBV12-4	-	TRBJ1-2	TGTGCCAGCAGCACCCGGACGGAAAACTATGGCTACACCTTC	CASSTRTENYGYTF
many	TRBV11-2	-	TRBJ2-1	TGTGCCAGCAGCCCTCCCGGAGCTACTGAGCAGTTCTTC	CASSPPGATEQFF
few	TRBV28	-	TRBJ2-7	TGTGCCGGGAGCCGGAAGGGATCCTACGAGCAGTACTTC	CAGSRKGSYEQYF
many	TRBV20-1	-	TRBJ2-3	TGCAGTGGAGAGGGGAGCGTAAGCACAGATACGCAGTATTTT	CSGEGSVSTDTQYF
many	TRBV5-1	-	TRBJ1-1	TGCGCCAGCAGCTCCCCATTATCGAACACTGAAGCTTTCTTT	CASSSPLSNTEAFF
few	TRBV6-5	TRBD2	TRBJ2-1	TGTGCCAGCAGTTACTCCCTCGGGACTATCGTTCTGTTCTTC	CASSYSLGTIVLFF
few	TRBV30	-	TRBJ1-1	TGTGCCTGGAGTGTAACCCGGGCAGAAGCTTTCTTT	CAWSVTRAEAFF
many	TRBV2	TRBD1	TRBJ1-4	TGTGCCAGCAGGCCGACAGGGAATCATGAAAAACTGTTTTTT	CASRPTGNHEKLFF
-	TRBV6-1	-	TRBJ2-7	TGTGCCAGCAGGGGGCCGGCCCTCAACGAGCAGTACTTC	CASRGPALNEQYF
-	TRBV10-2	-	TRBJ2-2	TGCGCCAGCAGTGGGGCCGGGTTGGCGAACACCGGGGAGCTGTTTTTT	CASSGAGLANTGELFF
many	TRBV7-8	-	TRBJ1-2	TGTGCCAGCAGCCGCCGACAGGACTATGGCTACACCTTC	CASSRRQDYGYTF
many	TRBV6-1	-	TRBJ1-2	TGTGCCAGCAAACAAGGGGCGCTAAAGGGCTACACCTTC	CASKQGALKGYTF
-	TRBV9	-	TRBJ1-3	TGTGCCAGCAGCGTAGATTTATTAGGAAACACCATATATTTT	CASSVDLLGNTIYF
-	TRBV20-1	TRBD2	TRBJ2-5	TGCAGTGCCAAGACAGCTACTAGCGGGGCTGCGTGGGAGACCCAGTACTTC	CSAKTATSGAAWETQYF
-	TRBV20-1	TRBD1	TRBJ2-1	TGCAGTGCTCGACAGGGGTTCTCCTACAATGAGCAGTTCTTC	CSARQGFSYNEQFF
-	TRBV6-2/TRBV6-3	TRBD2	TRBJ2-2	TGTGCCAGCAGGCGGGGACTAGCGGGAGGCTCCTCGTACACCGGGGAGCTGTTTTTT	CASRRGLAGGSSYTGELFF
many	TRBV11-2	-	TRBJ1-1	TGTGCCAGCAGCTTAGGTATGGGAAACACTGAAGCTTTCTTT	CASSLGMGNTEAFF
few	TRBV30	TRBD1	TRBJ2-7	TGTGCCTGGGACAGGGCGTACGAGCAGTACTTC	CAWDRAYEQYF
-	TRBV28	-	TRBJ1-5	TGTGCCAGCAGTTATATGGGCAATCAGCCCCAGCATTTT	CASSYMGNQPQHF
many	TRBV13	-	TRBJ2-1	TGTGCCAGCAGGAGAAGCTCCGAGCAGTTCTTC	CASRRSSEQFF
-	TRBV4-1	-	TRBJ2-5	TGCGCCAGCAGCCAAGTTTGGGGAGAGACCCAGTACTTC	CASSQVWGETQYF
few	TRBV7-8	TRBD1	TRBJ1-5	TGTGCCAGCAGCTTATGGGAGGGGGCAGGACAGCCCCAGCATTTT	CASSLWEGAGQPQHF
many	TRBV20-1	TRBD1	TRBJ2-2	TGCAGTGCTAGGGGTACCGGGACAGGGAGCACCGGGGAGCTGTTTTTT	CSARGTGTGSTGELFF
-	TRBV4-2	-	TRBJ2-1	TGTGCCAGCAGCCAAGACCGAGAGCTTGTCTCCTACAATGAGCAGTTCTTC	CASSQDRELVSYNEQFF
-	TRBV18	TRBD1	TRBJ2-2	TGTGCCAGCTCACCCCAAGGACAGGGGGCGAACACCGGGGAGCTGTTTTTT	CASSPQGQGANTGELFF
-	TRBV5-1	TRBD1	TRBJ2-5	TGCGCCAGCAGCATCTACCGGGACAGGGACCAAGAGACCCAGTACTTC	CASSIYRDRDQETQYF
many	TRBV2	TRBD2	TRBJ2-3	TGTGCCAGCAGTGGGCGGGAGGGCCCAGATACGCAGTATTTT	CASSGREGPDTQYF
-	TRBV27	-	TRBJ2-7	TGTGCCACACATGGGCTGGGATCCTACGAGCAGTACTTC	CATHGLGSYEQYF
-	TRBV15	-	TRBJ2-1	TGTGCCACCAGCTACGCGGACGGTCTATACAATGAGCAGTTCTTC	CATSYADGLYNEQFF
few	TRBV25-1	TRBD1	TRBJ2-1	TGTGCCAGCAGTGAAGGGGACAGGGGAGGTATGAACAATGAGCAGTTCTTC	CASSEGDRGGMNNEQFF
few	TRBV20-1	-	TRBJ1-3	TGCAGTGCCACTATAGGAAACACCATATATTTT	CSATIGNTIYF
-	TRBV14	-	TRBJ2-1	TGTGCCAGCAGCCAGGTTGGTCCTGACGATGAGCAGTTCTTC	CASSQVGPDDEQFF
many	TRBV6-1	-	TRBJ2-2	TGTGCCAGCAACTATAACACCGGGGAGCTGTTTTTT	CASNYNTGELFF
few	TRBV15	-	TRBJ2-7	TGTGCCACCAGCAGAGGGCAGGGGGGCTACGAGCAGTACTTC	CATSRGQGGYEQYF
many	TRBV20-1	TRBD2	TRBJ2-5	TGCAGTGAGGCCGCTAGCGGGCGAAAAGAGACCCAGTACTTC	CSEAASGRKETQYF
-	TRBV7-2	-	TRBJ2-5	TGTGCCAGCAGCTTTAGGGGTGATCAAGAGACCCAGTACTTC	CASSFRGDQETQYF
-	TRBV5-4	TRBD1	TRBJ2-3	TGTGCCAGCAGTGTAGGGGGCGCGGGAGATACGCAGTATTTT	CASSVGGAGDTQYF
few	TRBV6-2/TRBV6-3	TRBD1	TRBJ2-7	TGTGCCAGCAGACCCCACCGGGACAGGGGCTACGAGCAGTACTTC	CASRPHRDRGYEQYF
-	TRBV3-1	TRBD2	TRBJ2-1	TGTGCCAGCAGCCAAAGGGTCGCGGGAGGTAAAAATGAGCAGTTCTTC	CASSQRVAGGKNEQFF
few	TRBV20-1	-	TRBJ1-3	TGCAGTGCTAGAGATAGATGGGACACGTACTCTGGAAACACCATATATTTT	CSARDRWDTYSGNTIYF
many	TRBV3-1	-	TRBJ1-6	TGTGCCAGCAGCCAGTCGCAGGATACACCCCTCCACTTT	CASSQSQDTPLHF
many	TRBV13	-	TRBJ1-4	TGTGCCAGCAGCTCCGACAGCTTCGAAAAACTGTTTTTT	CASSSDSFEKLFF
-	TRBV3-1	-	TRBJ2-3	TGTGCCAGCAGCCAAGATCCCGGGGCCACAGATACGCAGTATTTT	CASSQDPGATDTQYF
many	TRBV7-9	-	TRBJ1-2	TGTGCCAGCAGCTTAGACGGTGGTAACTATGGCTACACCTTC	CASSLDGGNYGYTF
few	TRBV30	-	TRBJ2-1	TGTGCCTGGAGTGGGACCCCCCGGACTTACAATGAGCAGTTCTTC	CAWSGTPRTYNEQFF
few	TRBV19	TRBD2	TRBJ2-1	TGTGCCAGTACTCGGGAGGGCCGGAGTGAGCAGTTCTTC	CASTREGRSEQFF
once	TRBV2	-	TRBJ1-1	TGTGCCAGCAGTGCCATGGGGGCGGAAGTATATGCTTTCTTT	CASSAMGAEVYAFF
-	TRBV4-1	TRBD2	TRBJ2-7	TGCGCCAGCAGCCAAGTCGGGACTAGCGGTTACGAGCAGTACTTC	CASSQVGTSGYEQYF
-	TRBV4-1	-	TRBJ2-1	TGCGCCAGCAGCCAAACGGGGCGGCGCCACAATGAGCAGTTCTTC	CASSQTGRRHNEQFF
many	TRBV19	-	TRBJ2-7	TGTGCCAGTAGCATGAAGACAGGTGGTTCGTACGAGCAGTACTTC	CASSMKTGGSYEQYF
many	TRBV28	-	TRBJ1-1	TGTGCCAGCCGACGAGACAGGCAGAACACTAAAGCTTTCTTT	CASRRDRQNTKAFF